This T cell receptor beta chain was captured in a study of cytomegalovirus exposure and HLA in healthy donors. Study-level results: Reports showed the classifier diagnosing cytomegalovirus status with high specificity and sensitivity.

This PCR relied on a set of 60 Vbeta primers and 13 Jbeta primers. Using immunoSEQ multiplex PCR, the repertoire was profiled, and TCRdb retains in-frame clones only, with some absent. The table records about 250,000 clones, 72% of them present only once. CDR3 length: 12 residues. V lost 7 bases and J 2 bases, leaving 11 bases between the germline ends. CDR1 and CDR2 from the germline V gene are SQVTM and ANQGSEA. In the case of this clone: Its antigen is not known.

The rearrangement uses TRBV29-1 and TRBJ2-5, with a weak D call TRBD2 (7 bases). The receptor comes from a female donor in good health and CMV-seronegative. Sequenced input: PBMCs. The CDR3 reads CSGGGQQETQYF. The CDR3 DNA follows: TGCAGCGGGGGGGGACAACAAGAGACCCAGTACTTC.